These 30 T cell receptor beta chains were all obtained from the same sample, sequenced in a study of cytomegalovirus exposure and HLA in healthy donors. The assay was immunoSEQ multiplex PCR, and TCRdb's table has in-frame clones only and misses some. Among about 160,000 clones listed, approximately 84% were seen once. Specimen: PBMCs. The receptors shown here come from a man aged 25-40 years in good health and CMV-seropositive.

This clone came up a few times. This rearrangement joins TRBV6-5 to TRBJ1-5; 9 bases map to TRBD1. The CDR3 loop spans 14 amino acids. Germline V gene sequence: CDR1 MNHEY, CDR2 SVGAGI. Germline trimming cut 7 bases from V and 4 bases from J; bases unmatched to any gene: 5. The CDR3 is CASTTGGFNQPQHF. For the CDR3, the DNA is TGTGCCAGCACTACAGGGGGCTTTAATCAGCCCCAGCATTTT.

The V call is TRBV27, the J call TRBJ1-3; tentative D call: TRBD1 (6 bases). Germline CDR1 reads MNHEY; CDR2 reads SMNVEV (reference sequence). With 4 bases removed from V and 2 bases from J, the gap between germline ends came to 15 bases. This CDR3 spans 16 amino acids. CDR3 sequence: CASSSRWGLPGNTIYF. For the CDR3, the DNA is TGTGCCAGCAGTTCTCGCTGGGGGCTTCCTGGAAACACCATATATTTT.

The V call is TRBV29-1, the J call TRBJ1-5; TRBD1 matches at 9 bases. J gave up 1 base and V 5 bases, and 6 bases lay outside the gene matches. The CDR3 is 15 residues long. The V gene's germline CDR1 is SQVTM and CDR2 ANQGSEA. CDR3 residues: CSVSGTGTSNQPQHF. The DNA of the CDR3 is TGCAGCGTTTCCGGGACAGGGACGAGCAATCAGCCCCAGCATTTT.

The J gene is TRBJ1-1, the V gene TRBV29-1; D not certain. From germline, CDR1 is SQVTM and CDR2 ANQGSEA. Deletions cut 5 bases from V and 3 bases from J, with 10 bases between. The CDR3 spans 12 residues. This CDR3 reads CSVRPRDTEAFF. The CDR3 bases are TGCAGCGTTCGACCCCGGGACACTGAAGCTTTCTTT.

Here the CDR3 DNA reads TGTGCCAGTAGGTCGTTAGATAGCAATCAGCCCCAGCATTTT. Protein product: CASRSLDSNQPQHF. The V call is TRBV19, the J call TRBJ1-5; no definite D call. The ends were cut back, 6 bases at V and 0 bases at J, with 9 bases in the middle. CDR3 length: 14 amino acids. Germline-derived CDR1 and CDR2 are LNHDA and SQIVND (reference sequence). Variable domain in full (rest from reference TRBV19 and TRBJ1-5): DGGITQSPKYLFRKEGQNVTLSCEQNLNHDAMYWYRQDPGQGLRLIYYSQIVNDFQKGDIAEGYSVSREKKESFPLTVTSAQKNPTAFYLCASRSLDSNQPQHFGDGTRLSIL.

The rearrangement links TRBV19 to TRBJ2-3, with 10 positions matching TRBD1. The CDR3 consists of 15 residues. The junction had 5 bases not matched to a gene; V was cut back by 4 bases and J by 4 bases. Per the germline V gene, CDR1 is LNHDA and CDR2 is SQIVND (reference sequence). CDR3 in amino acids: CASSTGTGVADTQYF. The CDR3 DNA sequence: TGTGCCAGTAGTACCGGGACAGGGGTGGCAGATACGCAGTATTTT.

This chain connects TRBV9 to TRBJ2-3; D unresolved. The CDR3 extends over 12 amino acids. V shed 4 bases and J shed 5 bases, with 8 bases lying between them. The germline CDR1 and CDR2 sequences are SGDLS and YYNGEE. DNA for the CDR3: TGTGCCAGCAGCTTAGCAGGAGATACGCAGTATTTT. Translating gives CASSLAGDTQYF.

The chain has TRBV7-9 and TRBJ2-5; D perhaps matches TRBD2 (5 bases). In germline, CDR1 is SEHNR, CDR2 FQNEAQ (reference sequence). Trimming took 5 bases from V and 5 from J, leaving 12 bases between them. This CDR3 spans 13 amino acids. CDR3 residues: CASSLQPGETQYF. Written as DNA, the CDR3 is TGTGCCAGCAGCCTTCAACCGGGGGAGACCCAGTACTTC.

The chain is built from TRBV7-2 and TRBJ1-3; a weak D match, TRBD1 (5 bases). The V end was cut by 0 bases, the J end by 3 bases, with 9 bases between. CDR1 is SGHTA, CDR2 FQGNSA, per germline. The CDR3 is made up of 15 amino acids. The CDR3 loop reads CASSLAQGGGNTIYF. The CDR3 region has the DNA TGTGCCAGCAGCTTAGCGCAGGGTGGTGGAAACACCATATATTTT. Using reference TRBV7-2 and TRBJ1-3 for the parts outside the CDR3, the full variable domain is GAGVSQSPSNKVTEKGKDVELRCDPISGHTALYWYRQSLGQGLEFLIYFQGNSAPDKSGLPSDRFSAERTGGSVSTLTIQRTQQEDSAVYLCASSLAQGGGNTIYFGEGSWLTVV.

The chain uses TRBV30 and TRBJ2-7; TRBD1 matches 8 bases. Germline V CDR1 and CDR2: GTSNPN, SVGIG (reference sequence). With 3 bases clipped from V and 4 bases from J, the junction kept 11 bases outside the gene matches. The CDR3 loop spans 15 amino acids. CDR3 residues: CAWRSPGGGWYEQYF. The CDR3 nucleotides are TGTGCCTGGAGAAGCCCAGGGGGCGGTTGGTACGAGCAGTACTTC.

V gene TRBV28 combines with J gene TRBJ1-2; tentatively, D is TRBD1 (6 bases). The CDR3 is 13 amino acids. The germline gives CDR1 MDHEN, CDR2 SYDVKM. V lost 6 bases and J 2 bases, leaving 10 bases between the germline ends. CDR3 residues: CASSDGQNYGYTF. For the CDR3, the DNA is TGTGCCAGCAGCGATGGACAGAACTATGGCTACACCTTC.

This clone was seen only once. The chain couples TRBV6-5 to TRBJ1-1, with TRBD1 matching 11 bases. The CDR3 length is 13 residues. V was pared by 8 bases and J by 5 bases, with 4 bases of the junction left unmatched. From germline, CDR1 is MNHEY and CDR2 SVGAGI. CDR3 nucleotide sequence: TGTGCCAGCCGGGACAGGGGGGTTACTGAAGCTTTCTTT. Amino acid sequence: CASRDRGVTEAFF.

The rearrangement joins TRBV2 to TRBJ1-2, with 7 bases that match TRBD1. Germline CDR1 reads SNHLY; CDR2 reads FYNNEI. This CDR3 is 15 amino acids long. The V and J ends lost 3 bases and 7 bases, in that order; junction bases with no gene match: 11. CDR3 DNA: TGTGCCAGCAGTGATTTGAAGGGGGCCGTTATTGGCTACACCTTC. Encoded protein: CASSDLKGAVIGYTF.

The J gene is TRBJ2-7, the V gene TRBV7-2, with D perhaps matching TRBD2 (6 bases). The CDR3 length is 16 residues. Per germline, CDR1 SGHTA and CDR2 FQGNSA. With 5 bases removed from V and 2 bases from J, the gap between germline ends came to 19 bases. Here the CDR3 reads CASSPRDPRMAYEQYF. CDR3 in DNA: TGTGCCAGCAGCCCGCGGGACCCGAGGATGGCCTACGAGCAGTACTTC.

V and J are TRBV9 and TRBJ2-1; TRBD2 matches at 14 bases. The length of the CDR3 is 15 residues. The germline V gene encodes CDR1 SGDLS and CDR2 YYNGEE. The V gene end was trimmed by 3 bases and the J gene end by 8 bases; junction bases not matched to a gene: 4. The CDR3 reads CASSAGTSGSYEQFF. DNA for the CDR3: TGTGCCAGCAGCGCTGGGACTAGCGGGAGTTATGAGCAGTTCTTC.

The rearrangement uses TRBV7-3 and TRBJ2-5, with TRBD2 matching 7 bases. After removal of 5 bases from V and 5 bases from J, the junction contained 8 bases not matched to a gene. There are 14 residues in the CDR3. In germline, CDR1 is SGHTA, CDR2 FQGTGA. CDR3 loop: CASSPTGGGETQYF. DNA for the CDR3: TGTGCCAGCAGCCCTACGGGAGGAGGGGAGACCCAGTACTTC.

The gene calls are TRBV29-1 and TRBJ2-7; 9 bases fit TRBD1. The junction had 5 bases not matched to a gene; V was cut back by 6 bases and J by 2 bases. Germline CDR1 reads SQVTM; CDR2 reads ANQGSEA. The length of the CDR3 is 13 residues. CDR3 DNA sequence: TGCAGCGTCTCCGGGACAGGGACCTACGAGCAGTACTTC. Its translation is CSVSGTGTYEQYF.

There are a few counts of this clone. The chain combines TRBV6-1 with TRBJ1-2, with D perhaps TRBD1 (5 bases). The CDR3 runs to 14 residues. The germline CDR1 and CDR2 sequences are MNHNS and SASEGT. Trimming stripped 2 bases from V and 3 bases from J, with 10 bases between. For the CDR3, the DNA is TGTGCCAGCAGTGAACGGTGGGGGGACTATGGCTACACCTTC. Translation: CASSERWGDYGYTF.

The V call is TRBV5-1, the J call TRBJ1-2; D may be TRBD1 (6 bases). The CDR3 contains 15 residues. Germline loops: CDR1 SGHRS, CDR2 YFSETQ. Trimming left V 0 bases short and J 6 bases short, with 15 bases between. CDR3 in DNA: TGCGCCAGCAGCTTGGGTCTCAGGGGAAAGGATGGCTACACCTTC. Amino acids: CASSLGLRGKDGYTF. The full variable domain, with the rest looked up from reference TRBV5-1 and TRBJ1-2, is KAGVTQTPRYLIKTRGQQVTLSCSPISGHRSVSWYQQTPGQGLQFLFEYFSETQRNKGNFPGRFSGRQFSNSRSEMNVSTLELGDSALYLCASSLGLRGKDGYTFGSGTRLTVV.

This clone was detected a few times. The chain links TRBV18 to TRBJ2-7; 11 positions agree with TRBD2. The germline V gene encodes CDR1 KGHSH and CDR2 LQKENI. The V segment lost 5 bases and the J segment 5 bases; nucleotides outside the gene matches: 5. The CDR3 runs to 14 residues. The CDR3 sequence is CASSSTSGIDEQYF. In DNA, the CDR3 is TGTGCCAGCTCATCGACTAGCGGGATCGACGAGCAGTACTTC.

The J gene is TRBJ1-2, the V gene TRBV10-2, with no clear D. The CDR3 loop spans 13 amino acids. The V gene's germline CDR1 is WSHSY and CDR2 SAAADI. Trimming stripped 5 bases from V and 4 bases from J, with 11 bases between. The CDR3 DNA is TGCGCCAGCAGTCTGGCCAGTTCCTATGGCTACACCTTC. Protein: CASSLASSYGYTF.

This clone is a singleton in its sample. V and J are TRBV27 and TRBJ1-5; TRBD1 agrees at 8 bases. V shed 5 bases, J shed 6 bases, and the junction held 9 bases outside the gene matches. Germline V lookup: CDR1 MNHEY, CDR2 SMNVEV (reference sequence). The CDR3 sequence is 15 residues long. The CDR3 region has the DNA TGTGCCAGCAGTCCGGGGACAGGAGGGAGTCAGCCCCAGCATTTT. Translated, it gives CASSPGTGGSQPQHF.

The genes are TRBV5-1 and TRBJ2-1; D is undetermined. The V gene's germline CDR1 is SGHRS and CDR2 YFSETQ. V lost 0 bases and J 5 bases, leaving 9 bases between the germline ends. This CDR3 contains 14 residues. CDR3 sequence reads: CASSLDAEHNEQFF. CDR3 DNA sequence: TGCGCCAGCAGCTTGGATGCAGAACACAATGAGCAGTTCTTC.

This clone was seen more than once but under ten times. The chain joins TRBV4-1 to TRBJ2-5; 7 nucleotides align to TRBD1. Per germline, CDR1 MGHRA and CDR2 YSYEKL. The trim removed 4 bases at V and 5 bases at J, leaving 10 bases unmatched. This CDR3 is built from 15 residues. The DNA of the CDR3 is TGCGCCAGCAGCCGATACAGGGGTACGGGGGAGACCCAGTACTTC. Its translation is CASSRYRGTGETQYF.

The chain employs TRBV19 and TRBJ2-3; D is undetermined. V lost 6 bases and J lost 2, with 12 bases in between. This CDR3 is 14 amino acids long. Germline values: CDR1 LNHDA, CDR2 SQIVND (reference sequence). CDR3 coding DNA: TGTGCCAGTAGGACCCCCCAGGACACAGATACGCAGTATTTT. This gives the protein CASRTPQDTDTQYF.

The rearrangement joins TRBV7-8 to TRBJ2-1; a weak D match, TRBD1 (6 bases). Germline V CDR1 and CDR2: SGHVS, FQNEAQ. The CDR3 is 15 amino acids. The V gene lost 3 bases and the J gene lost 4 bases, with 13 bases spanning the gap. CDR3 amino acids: CASSFELGGYNEQFF. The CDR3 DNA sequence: TGTGCCAGCAGCTTTGAGTTAGGGGGTTACAATGAGCAGTTCTTC.

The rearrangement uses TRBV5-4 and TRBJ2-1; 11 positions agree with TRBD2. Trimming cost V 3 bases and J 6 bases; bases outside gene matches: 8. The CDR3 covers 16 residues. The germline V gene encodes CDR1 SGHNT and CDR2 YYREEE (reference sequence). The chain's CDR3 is CASSSQGLADLNEQFF. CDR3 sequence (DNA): TGTGCCAGCAGCTCCCAGGGACTAGCGGATCTCAATGAGCAGTTCTTC.

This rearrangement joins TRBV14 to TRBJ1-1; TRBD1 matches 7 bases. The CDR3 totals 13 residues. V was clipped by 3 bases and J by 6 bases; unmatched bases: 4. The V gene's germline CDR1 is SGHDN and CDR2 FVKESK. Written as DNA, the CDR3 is TGTGCCAGCAGCCACCGACAGGGCGCTGAAGCTTTCTTT. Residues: CASSHRQGAEAFF.

The DNA of the CDR3 is TGCGCCAGCAGCCCCACCAGCGGGCATGAGCAGTTCTTC. This codes for CASSPTSGHEQFF. The rearrangement joins TRBV4-3 to TRBJ2-1; D perhaps matches TRBD2 (6 bases). This CDR3 spans 13 amino acids. CDR1 and CDR2 from the germline V gene are LGHNA and YSLEER. The V gene lost 4 bases and the J gene lost 8 bases, with 12 bases spanning the gap.

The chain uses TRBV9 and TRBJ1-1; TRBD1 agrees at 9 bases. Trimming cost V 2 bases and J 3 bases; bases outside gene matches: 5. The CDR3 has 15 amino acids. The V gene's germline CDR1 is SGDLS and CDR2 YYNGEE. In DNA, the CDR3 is TGTGCCAGCAGCGTCAGTGGGACAGGGTACACTGAAGCTTTCTTT. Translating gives CASSVSGTGYTEAFF.